These 7 T cell receptor beta chains originate from one sample sequenced in a study of blood T cell repertoires in COVID-19. Measured with immunoSEQ multiplex PCR; TCRdb has only the in-frame clones, and not every one. The sample carries roughly 300,000 clones, approximately 89% recorded once. The sample consisted of peripheral blood. These receptors came from a woman younger than 45 with COVID-19, enrolled during active disease.

The chain combines TRBV5-6 with TRBJ1-5; D uncertain. Trimming shortened V by 5 bases and J by 4 bases, and 16 bases separated the two germline ends. This CDR3 comprises 15 residues. Germline V lookup: CDR1 SGHDT, CDR2 YYEEEE. DNA for the CDR3: TGTGCCAGCAGGCGTTGGCGGAGGATGAATCAGCCCCAGCATTTT. This sequence encodes CASRRWRRMNQPQHF.

The chain joins TRBV2 to TRBJ2-2, with TRBD1 identical over 7 bases. The germline V gene has CDR1 SNHLY and CDR2 FYNNEI. Germline trimming cut 4 bases from V and 1 base from J; bases unmatched to any gene: 0. CDR3 size: 14 residues. CDR3 nucleotides: TGTGCCAGCAGTGCAGGGGGGAACACCGGGGAGCTGTTTTTT. Residues: CASSAGGNTGELFF.

This chain connects TRBV2 to TRBJ2-1, with D perhaps matching TRBD1 (5 bases). Germline V CDR1 and CDR2: SNHLY, FYNNEI. The CDR3 runs to 14 residues. Trimming took off 5 bases at V and 5 bases at J, with 13 bases between the two ends. Here the CDR3 reads CASSSQGYNNEQFF. The CDR3, as DNA: TGTGCCAGCAGTTCCCAGGGATATAACAATGAGCAGTTCTTC.

The chain uses TRBV5-1 and TRBJ2-7, with TRBD1 matching over 10 bases. V lost 6 bases, J lost 3 bases, and 12 bases stayed unmatched. CDR1 and CDR2 (germline): SGHRS, YFSETQ. The CDR3 covers 16 residues. The CDR3 sequence: CASTAPGTGANYEQYF. CDR3 nucleotides: TGCGCCAGCACCGCGCCCGGGACAGGGGCCAACTACGAGCAGTACTTC.

This clone occurred once. V is TRBV5-6 and J is TRBJ2-3; the D gene is possibly TRBD1 (6 bases). Between the trimmed V and J ends, which lost 0 bases and 2 bases, there was a span of 13 bases. The CDR3 contains 16 residues. CDR1 SGHDT and CDR2 YYEEEE come from the germline V gene. CDR3 loop: CASSLVGQTTTDTQYF. As DNA, the CDR3 is TGTGCCAGCAGCTTGGTTGGACAGACCACCACAGATACGCAGTATTTT.

The chain has TRBV7-9 and TRBJ1-4; 8 nucleotides match TRBD1. Germline V gene sequence: CDR1 SEHNR, CDR2 FQNEAQ (reference sequence). CDR3 length equals 16 residues. The ends lost 4 bases at V and 6 bases at J; junction bases unmatched: 10. Written as DNA, the CDR3 is TGTGCCAGCAGCTATGGTGGACAGGGAGGGGATGAAAAACTGTTTTTT. The encoded protein is CASSYGGQGGDEKLFF.

The V call is TRBV12-3 or TRBV12-4, the J call TRBJ1-1; the D gene is possibly TRBD1 (6 bases). Trimming removed 7 bases at V and 7 bases at J, with 13 bases between. This CDR3 contains 12 residues. CDR3 loop: CASMGGRYEAFF. CDR3 DNA: TGTGCCAGCATGGGGGGGCGGTATGAAGCTTTCTTT.